A single sample is the source of the 32 T cell receptor beta chains below, sequenced in a study of T cell responses to AZD1222 COVID-19 vaccine. Assay used: immunoSEQ multiplex PCR; TCRdb lists only in-frame clones, some missing. The sample shows 130,000 to 150,000 clones, roughly nine tenths of them seen only once. The source was peripheral blood, collected on day 0 of AZD1222 vaccination. Receptor source: an adult in good health.

The chain uses TRBV3-1 (or the pseudogene TRBV3-2) and TRBJ1-6; D is perhaps TRBD1 (6 bases). The CDR3 contains 17 residues. Deletions cut 1 base from V and 7 bases from J, with 17 bases between. CDR1 LGHDT and CDR2 YNNKEL come from the germline V gene (reference sequence). The CDR3 is CASSQVLGQSRNSPLHF. Here the CDR3 DNA reads TGTGCCAGCAGCCAAGTGCTCGGACAGTCAAGAAATTCACCCCTCCACTTT.

This clone was recorded only once. The gene calls are TRBV20-1 and TRBJ1-3; D might be TRBD1 (5 bases). The V and J ends lost 3 bases and 8 bases respectively, with 17 bases between them. The CDR3 runs to 14 residues. Germline CDR1 is DFQATT and CDR2 is SNEGSKA (reference sequence). CDR3: CSASSGHPGDTIYF. The CDR3 DNA reads TGCAGTGCTAGTTCCGGACACCCGGGTGACACCATATATTTT.

The chain has TRBV6-5 and TRBJ1-3, with D tentatively TRBD1 (6 bases). This CDR3 region has 15 residues. The germline CDR1 and CDR2 sequences are MNHEY and SVGAGI. The V end lost 8 bases, the J end lost 1 base, and 15 bases lay between the germline ends. CDR3 DNA: TGTGCCAGCGGGGAGGGACAACAATCTGGAAACACCATATATTTT. It specifies CASGEGQQSGNTIYF.

In this sample, this clone turned up once. The chain links TRBV25-1 to TRBJ1-2; D possibly corresponds to TRBD1 (5 bases). The V end lost 6 bases, the J end lost 0 bases, and 11 bases lay between the germline ends. Germline CDR1 reads MGHDK; CDR2 reads SYGVNS. CDR3 size: 14 residues. The CDR3 protein is CASRGQLPNYGYTF. The CDR3 region has the DNA TGTGCCAGCAGGGGGCAGCTACCTAACTATGGCTACACCTTC.

The chain employs TRBV3-1 (or the pseudogene TRBV3-2) and TRBJ2-2, with 8 bases identical to TRBD1. The germline V gene encodes CDR1 LGHDT and CDR2 YNNKEL (reference sequence). This CDR3 spans 17 amino acids. After removal of 0 bases from V and 6 bases from J, the junction contained 9 bases not matched to a gene. The CDR3 DNA reads TGTGCCAGCAGCCAAGAGGGCGGACAGGGTGGTCCCGGGGAGCTGTTTTTT. This codes for CASSQEGGQGGPGELFF.

This chain connects TRBV7-3 to TRBJ2-1; 7 nucleotides agree with TRBD1. The germline V gene has CDR1 SGHTA and CDR2 FQGTGA. Germline trimming cut 5 bases from V and 0 bases from J; bases unmatched to any gene: 7. This CDR3 comprises 16 residues. CDR3 loop: CASSVRGPLSYNEQFF. The CDR3 DNA sequence: TGTGCCAGCAGCGTGAGGGGGCCACTCTCCTACAATGAGCAGTTCTTC.

The genes are TRBV7-9 and TRBJ2-1, with 8 bases lining up with TRBD1. V lost 5 bases to trimming and J lost 8 bases; unmatched junction nucleotides: 11. The CDR3 contains 15 residues. Germline values: CDR1 SEHNR, CDR2 FQNEAQ (reference sequence). CDR3 in DNA: TGTGCCAGCAGCCCCCAGGGGGCAGGCTTCCATGAGCAGTTCTTC. Its translation: CASSPQGAGFHEQFF.

V is TRBV7-3 and J is TRBJ2-1; 10 bases are a match to TRBD1. Germline V gene data show CDR1 as SGHTA and CDR2 as FQGTGA. V dropped 3 bases and J dropped 7; count of bases not matched to a gene: 0. This CDR3 contains 13 residues. CDR3: CASSLGQGNEQFF. CDR3 nucleotide sequence: TGTGCCAGCAGCTTGGGACAGGGGAATGAGCAGTTCTTC. The variable domain in full, completed from reference TRBV7-3 and TRBJ2-1, reads GAGVSQTPSNKVTEKGKYVELRCDPISGHTALYWYRQSLGQGPEFLIYFQGTGAADDSGLPNDRFFAVRPEGSVSTLKIQRTERGDSAVYLCASSLGQGNEQFFGPGTRLTVL.

The chain uses TRBV6-5 and TRBJ2-5, with D unclear. This CDR3 has 13 amino acids. Trimming pared 5 bases from V and 7 bases from J, leaving 14 bases between. In germline, CDR1 is MNHEY, CDR2 SVGAGI. CDR3 nucleotides: TGTGCCAGCAGTCCCCCGTCTGACGGGACCCAGTACTTC. Residues: CASSPPSDGTQYF.

The genes are TRBV4-1 and TRBJ2-2; D gene ambiguous. V lost 8 bases and J 3 bases, leaving 4 bases between the germline ends. Per the germline V gene, CDR1 is MGHRA and CDR2 is YSYEKL. The CDR3 is 11 residues long. CDR3 nucleotide sequence: TGCGCCAGCTCCCACACCGGGGAGCTGTTTTTT. Protein: CASSHTGELFF.

This clone has just one count. The chain employs TRBV28 and TRBJ2-2; perhaps TRBD1 as D (5 bases). CDR1 is MDHEN and CDR2 is SYDVKM in the germline V gene. V lost 4 bases, J lost 4 bases, and 13 bases lay in between. CDR3 length equals 15 residues. The CDR3 region has the DNA TGTGCCAGCAGTTCCCGTAGGGGTAGCACCGGGGAGCTGTTTTTT. This encodes CASSSRRGSTGELFF.

This chain joins TRBV19 and TRBJ2-3; the D call may be TRBD1 or TRBD2 (5 bases each). Trimming removed 5 bases at V and 2 bases at J, with 17 bases between. The CDR3 length is 16 residues. Germline V CDR1 and CDR2: LNHDA, SQIVND (reference sequence). The CDR3 loop is CASSSRRGANTDTQYF. The DNA of the CDR3 is TGTGCCAGTAGTTCAAGAAGAGGGGCAAACACAGATACGCAGTATTTT.

The V and J genes are TRBV5-1 and TRBJ2-5; the match to TRBD2 covers 8 bases. This CDR3 is 16 amino acids long. Germline values: CDR1 SGHRS, CDR2 YFSETQ. V lost 1 base, J lost 1 base, and 6 bases stayed unmatched. CDR3 in amino acids: CASSLSSSGSQETQYF. The CDR3 nucleotides are TGCGCCAGCAGCTTGAGTTCTAGCGGGTCCCAAGAGACCCAGTACTTC. Full variable domain (remainder filled in from reference TRBV5-1 and TRBJ2-5): KAGVTQTPRYLIKTRGQQVTLSCSPISGHRSVSWYQQTPGQGLQFLFEYFSETQRNKGNFPGRFSGRQFSNSRSEMNVSTLELGDSALYLCASSLSSSGSQETQYFGPGTRLLVL.

This clone was detected only a few times. This rearrangement joins TRBV28 to TRBJ2-1, with D maybe TRBD2 (5 bases). This CDR3 is built from 16 residues. Germline CDR1 is MDHEN and CDR2 is SYDVKM. V was pared by 6 bases and J by 0 bases, with 15 bases between. The CDR3 reads CASRGSGSSSYNEQFF. The CDR3 DNA reads as TGTGCCAGCAGAGGGAGCGGCTCGAGCTCCTACAATGAGCAGTTCTTC.

The CDR3 spells CASSLRNEQFF. In DNA form, the CDR3 reads TGTGCCAGCAGCTTACGGAATGAGCAGTTCTTC. The rearrangement links TRBV11-3 to TRBJ2-1, with unresolved D. Germline lookup yields CDR1 SGHNT and CDR2 YENEEA. The CDR3 runs 11 residues. The V and J ends lost 2 bases and 7 bases respectively, with 3 bases between them.

The chain is built from TRBV7-9 and TRBJ1-2, with 8 bases identical to TRBD1. The CDR3 length is 16 residues. J gave up 4 bases and V 1 base, and 8 bases lay outside the gene matches. Germline lookup yields CDR1 SEHNR and CDR2 FQNEAQ (reference sequence). DNA of the CDR3: TGTGCCAGCAGCTTAGAGACAGGGGACCGGAGCTATGGCTACACCTTC. Its protein product is CASSLETGDRSYGYTF.

The chain has TRBV21-1 and TRBJ1-5. TRBV21-1 is reported as a pseudogene. The CDR3 runs 13 residues. This CDR3 reads CASTPPGGQPQHF. In nucleotides, the CDR3 is TGTGCCAGCACGCCCCCCGGGGGCCAGCCCCAGCATTTT.

This chain joins TRBV27 and TRBJ2-5, with 7 bases that match TRBD2. The CDR3 loop spans 14 amino acids. V was pared by 3 bases and J by 5 bases, with 6 bases of the junction left unmatched. Germline lookup yields CDR1 MNHEY and CDR2 SMNVEV (reference sequence). The CDR3 DNA reads TGTGCCAGCAGTTTGCGGGGGACGGCGGAGACCCAGTACTTC. Translating gives CASSLRGTAETQYF.

V gene TRBV5-1 combines with J gene TRBJ2-1, with 10 positions matching TRBD2. J lost 8 bases, V lost 4 bases, and 6 bases had no gene match. CDR3 size: 14 residues. Germline-derived CDR1 and CDR2 are SGHRS and YFSETQ. The CDR3 spells CASSPRTSGDEQFF. For the CDR3, the DNA is TGCGCCAGCAGCCCCCGGACTAGCGGCGATGAGCAGTTCTTC.

This rearrangement joins TRBV7-9 to TRBJ2-5; D tentatively fits TRBD1 or TRBD2 (5 bases each). V was pared by 5 bases and J by 5 bases, with 15 bases between. This CDR3 region has 14 residues. Germline values: CDR1 SEHNR, CDR2 FQNEAQ (reference sequence). The DNA for the CDR3 is TGTGCCAGCAGCCCCGGGGCGATCGGGGAGACCCAGTACTTC. This gives the protein CASSPGAIGETQYF.

V and J are TRBV11-3 and TRBJ1-1, with D tentatively TRBD1 (5 bases). The CDR3 is 14 residues long. Trimming pared 6 bases from V and 5 bases from J, leaving 16 bases between. From germline, CDR1 is SGHNT and CDR2 YENEEA. CDR3 nucleotide sequence: TGTGCCAGCAGGCCCAGGGAAGTTGGAACTGAAGCTTTCTTT. Its protein product is CASRPREVGTEAFF.

This chain uses TRBV12-5 with TRBJ1-5, with unresolved D. Germline-derived CDR1 and CDR2 are LGHNT and FRNRAP. The CDR3 consists of 16 residues. The V end lost 2 bases, the J end lost 7 bases, and 18 bases lay between the germline ends. The CDR3 is CASGLLPDRAGQPQHF. The CDR3 region has the DNA TGTGCTAGTGGTTTGCTTCCGGACCGAGCTGGGCAGCCCCAGCATTTT.

The CDR3 DNA is TGTGCCAGTAGTATAGATATGGAGTACGAGCAGTACTTC. Protein product: CASSIDMEYEQYF. The rearrangement joins TRBV19 to TRBJ2-7; D ambiguous. Per germline, CDR1 LNHDA and CDR2 SQIVND (reference sequence). V was trimmed by 0 bases and J by 4 bases, leaving 7 bases between them. This CDR3 has 13 residues.

This clone came up once. The chain recombines TRBV28 with TRBJ2-3; D is perhaps TRBD2 (5 bases). V lost 7 bases to trimming and J lost 0 bases, with 11 bases between them. CDR3 length: 14 residues. Per germline, CDR1 MDHEN and CDR2 SYDVKM. The CDR3 DNA reads TGTGCCAGCACACCTCGAGGGAGCACAGATACGCAGTATTTT. This codes for CASTPRGSTDTQYF.

The chain has TRBV15 and TRBJ2-7; D assignment may be TRBD1 or TRBD2 (5 bases each). Germline V gene lookup returns CDR1 LNHNV and CDR2 YYDKDF (reference sequence). The CDR3 covers 17 residues. Between the trimmed V and J ends, which lost 5 bases and 6 bases, there was a span of 26 bases. The CDR3 bases are TGTGCCACCAGCGTAACCGGGACCCGATCATTGGTGGGCGAGCAGTACTTC. Translated, it gives CATSVTGTRSLVGEQYF.

This clone was found a few times. The V gene is TRBV6-2 or TRBV6-3, the J gene TRBJ2-7; D remains ambiguous. V was trimmed by 6 bases and J by 2 bases, leaving 5 bases between them. CDR3 length equals 11 residues. Looked up from germline, CDR1 is MNHEY and CDR2 is SVGEGT. The CDR3 is CASSHTYEQYF. In nucleotides, the CDR3 is TGTGCCAGCAGCCATACCTACGAGCAGTACTTC.

This clone was found once. The chain joins TRBV19 to TRBJ1-5; D gene ambiguous. V lost 3 bases, J lost 4 bases, and 10 bases lay in between. Germline V gene sequence: CDR1 LNHDA, CDR2 SQIVND (reference sequence). The CDR3 extends over 14 amino acids. The CDR3 is CASSIVRENQPQHF. The CDR3 nucleotides are TGTGCCAGTAGTATTGTGAGGGAGAATCAGCCCCAGCATTTT.

The gene calls are TRBV19 and TRBJ1-1; 8 bases map to TRBD1. CDR1 is LNHDA, CDR2 SQIVND, per germline (reference sequence). V shed 5 bases, J shed 5 bases, and the junction held 28 bases outside the gene matches. The CDR3 runs 21 residues. CDR3 residues: CASSHTLRPGQGSLERTEAFF. The DNA of the CDR3 is TGTGCCAGTAGTCATACCCTACGACCCGGACAGGGAAGTTTGGAGAGGACTGAAGCTTTCTTT.

The V and J genes are TRBV5-1 and TRBJ1-5; no clear D gene. Trimming removed 4 bases at V and 6 bases at J, with 17 bases between. This CDR3 is 15 amino acids long. Germline loops: CDR1 SGHRS, CDR2 YFSETQ. The CDR3 nucleotides are TGCGCCAGCAGCCGGGCGGGAGATTCAGGTCAGCCCCAGCATTTT. Residues: CASSRAGDSGQPQHF.

DNA for the CDR3: TGCGCCAGCAGCGTAGGGGGGGAGGGGGCGAACAGGGCACGTAATGAAAAACTGTTTTTT. Translating it yields CASSVGGEGANRARNEKLFF. V gene TRBV10-1 combines with J gene TRBJ1-4, with 7 bases aligning to TRBD1. The length of the CDR3 is 20 residues. Germline assignment: CDR1 WNHNN and CDR2 SYGVQD (reference sequence). The ends lost 6 bases at V and 4 bases at J; junction bases unmatched: 23.

CDR3 loop: CASSPSTVSYEQYF. The DNA for the CDR3 is TGTGCCAGCTCACCCTCGACAGTATCCTACGAGCAGTACTTC. V is TRBV18 and J is TRBJ2-7; weak D call: TRBD1 (5 bases). V was clipped by 3 bases and J by 1 base, with 10 bases between them. The CDR3 spans 14 residues. Germline V lookup: CDR1 KGHSH, CDR2 LQKENI.

About this clone itself: Germline is not matched at one junction end, which may reflect a read error. The gene calls are TRBV18 and TRBJ2-1; maybe TRBD2 (6 bases). CDR1 KGHSH and CDR2 LQKENI come from the germline V gene. The CDR3 is 14 amino acids. CDR3 nucleotide sequence: TGTGCCAGCTCATCACCGGGCGGGACCAATGAGCAGTTCTTC. It yields the protein CASSSPGGTNEQFF.